Shown below are 25 T cell receptor beta chains from a single sample sequenced in a study of human T cells and chemical hapten exposure. TCRdb called the RACE reads again in MiXCR, with one record for every CDR3 protein. The data show 85,000 or so distinct CDR3 sequences, with around 11% seen just once and about 4.2% held by the top ten. Sample time point: patch test 1, 2 weeks after DPC sensitization. The treatment is: therapeutic diphenylcyclopropenone sensitization with weekly scalp DPC. Sequenced here: whole blood, sampled in connection with sensitization to the hapten diphenylcyclopropenone (DPC). The origin of the receptors is a woman in her forties or fifties with alopecia areata. Some clones in this sample may be carry-over from other donors' samples.

This chain joins TRBV5-4 and TRBJ1-5, with a weak D call TRBD1 (6 bases). CDR1 and CDR2 from the germline V gene are SGHNT and YYREEE (reference sequence). The CDR3 is 14 residues long. V was pared by 4 bases and J by 6 bases, with 14 bases between. CDR3 DNA: TGTGCCAGCAGCCAAGGGGGGGGCCGTCAGCCCCAGCATTTT. Protein product: CASSQGGGRQPQHF.

This clonotype turned up a few times. The chain links TRBV7-2 to TRBJ2-7, with D unresolved. The germline V gene encodes CDR1 SGHTA and CDR2 FQGNSA. CDR3 length: 13 residues. V was trimmed by 3 bases and J by 9 bases, leaving 15 bases between them. The CDR3 coding sequence is TGTGCCAGCAGCTTGATAACCCGGGCAAGGCAGTACTTC. Translation gives CASSLITRARQYF.

This clonotype was picked up many times. The rearrangement joins TRBV29-1 to TRBJ2-5; the D gene is possibly TRBD2 (5 bases). V dropped 4 bases and J dropped 10 bases, with 13 bases sitting between them. This CDR3 has 11 amino acids. Germline CDR1 SQVTM, CDR2 ANQGSEA. The CDR3 spells CSVALDGGQYF. The CDR3 region has the DNA TGCAGCGTTGCCCTGGATGGAGGCCAGTACTTC.

This clonotype was recorded at least ten times. The rearrangement uses TRBV20-1 and TRBJ1-4; 8 bases fit TRBD1. CDR1 is DFQATT, CDR2 SNEGSKA, per germline (reference sequence). CDR3 length equals 12 residues. The V segment lost 0 bases and the J segment 10 bases; nucleotides outside the gene matches: 1. The CDR3 here is CSAREDRAKLFF. CDR3 DNA: TGCAGTGCTAGAGAGGACAGGGCAAAACTGTTTTTT.

Many counts were recorded for this clonotype. The genes are TRBV9 and TRBJ2-1; D gene ambiguous. The CDR3 has 11 amino acids. The V gene's germline CDR1 is SGDLS and CDR2 YYNGEE. Trimming left V 2 bases short and J 4 bases short, with 1 base between. CDR3 region: CASSVYNEQFF. CDR3 bases: TGTGCCAGCAGCGTTTACAATGAGCAGTTCTTC.

The chain is built from TRBV30 and TRBJ1-2; D is unresolved. Trimming left V 2 bases short and J 6 bases short, with 13 bases between. Germline V gene sequence: CDR1 GTSNPN, CDR2 SVGIG (reference sequence). The CDR3 covers 13 residues. This CDR3 reads CAWSQRQAHGYTF. CDR3 bases: TGTGCCTGGAGTCAAAGGCAGGCCCATGGCTACACCTTC.

The chain carries TRBV24-1 and TRBJ1-4; TRBD1 matches at 9 bases. The CDR3 extends over 15 amino acids. Trimming removed 3 bases from V and 7 bases from J; junction bases left unmatched: 5. The germline V gene encodes CDR1 KGHDR and CDR2 SFDVKD. The CDR3 DNA follows: TGTGCCACCAGTGATCCGGGACAGGGAGGTGAAAAACTGTTTTTT. Encoded protein: CATSDPGQGGEKLFF.

This clonotype has just a few counts. The rearrangement links TRBV20-1 to TRBJ1-2; D call uncertain. V gave up 1 base and J gave up 4 bases, with 19 bases separating them. CDR3 length: 16 residues. The germline CDR1 and CDR2 sequences are DFQATT and SNEGSKA (reference sequence). CDR3 DNA sequence: TGCAGTGCTAGAGCCCCGGGGTTTGTCAGCGGCTATGGCTACACCTTC. It encodes CSARAPGFVSGYGYTF.

This clonotype was picked up many times. The gene calls are TRBV12-3 or TRBV12-4 and TRBJ1-1, with D unresolved. The germline V and J ends were trimmed by 5 bases and 0 bases, with 13 bases remaining between them. This CDR3 is 15 amino acids long. The CDR3 DNA is TGTGCCAGCAGTCCCCCCCGCGGGATGAACACTGAAGCTTTCTTT. Residues: CASSPPRGMNTEAFF.

This clonotype was counted a few times. V and J are TRBV5-6 and TRBJ1-1, with D perhaps TRBD1 (5 bases). Germline CDR1 SGHDT, CDR2 YYEEEE. This CDR3 has 15 residues. Trimming shortened V by 4 bases and J by 7 bases, and 20 bases separated the two germline ends. The CDR3 DNA reads TGTGCCAGCAGCGCGCTTAGCAGGGAATACGATGAAGCTTTCTTT. It yields the protein CASSALSREYDEAFF.

This clonotype was detected only a few times. This chain connects TRBV20-1 to TRBJ2-7; 7 bases fit TRBD2. The CDR3 is 13 amino acids. Per germline, CDR1 DFQATT and CDR2 SNEGSKA (reference sequence). J lost 3 bases, V lost 5 bases, and 7 bases had no gene match. CDR3 amino acids: CSACRASGYEQYF. Written as DNA, the CDR3 is TGCAGTGCTTGCAGAGCTAGCGGCTACGAGCAGTACTTC.

This clonotype was detected ten times or more. The chain carries TRBV7-3 and TRBJ1-6; no reliable D call. The CDR3 has 14 amino acids. Germline V CDR1 and CDR2: SGHTA, FQGTGA. Between the trimmed V and J ends, which lost 2 bases and 4 bases, there was a span of 6 bases. CDR3 bases: TGTGCCAGCAGCTTAGGGGTTTATAATTCACCCCTCCACTTT. This translates into CASSLGVYNSPLHF. The entire variable domain, with the rest obtained from reference TRBV7-3 and TRBJ1-6, is as follows: GAGVSQTPSNKVTEKGKYVELRCDPISGHTALYWYRQSLGQGPEFLIYFQGTGAADDSGLPNDRFFAVRPEGSVSTLKIQRTERGDSAVYLCASSLGVYNSPLHFGNGTRLTVT.

On this clonotype itself: One base away lies a much larger clone, so this may be a sequencing read error. V gene TRBV18 combines with J gene TRBJ1-1; TRBD1 is a possible D gene (5 bases). Germline V gives CDR1 KGHSH, CDR2 LQKENI. CDR3 length: 13 amino acids. The CDR3 region is CASSPLTDSEVFF. The DNA for the CDR3 is TGTGCCAGCTCACCACTTACAGACAGTGAAGTTTTCTTT.

V usage is TRBV7-2 and J usage is TRBJ2-3, with 14 bases lining up with TRBD2. Unmatched junction bases numbered 1, after V lost 6 bases and J lost 8 bases. Per the germline V gene, CDR1 is SGHTA and CDR2 is FQGNSA. This CDR3 has 13 amino acids. The CDR3 DNA follows: TGTGCCAGCAGGACTAGCGGGAGGGTTACGCAGTATTTT. It encodes CASRTSGRVTQYF.

V and J are TRBV28 and TRBJ1-6; D call uncertain. V lost 7 bases and J 7 bases, leaving 8 bases between the germline ends. Germline values: CDR1 MDHEN, CDR2 SYDVKM. CDR3 length: 12 residues. The CDR3 DNA sequence: TGTGCCAGCAATTCTGGGAATTCACCCCTCCACTTT. This encodes CASNSGNSPLHF.

The sample holds many counts of this clonotype. The chain recombines TRBV29-1 with TRBJ2-3, with 7 bases aligning to TRBD1. Trimming took 4 bases from V and 6 from J; bases not matched to a gene: 4. Germline-derived CDR1 and CDR2 are SQVTM and ANQGSEA. The CDR3 loop spans 12 amino acids. The CDR3: CSVADRADTQYF. In nucleotides, the CDR3 is TGCAGCGTTGCCGACAGGGCGGATACGCAGTATTTT.

This chain connects TRBV27 to TRBJ2-7; D is tentatively TRBD1 or TRBD2 (6 bases each). V lost 6 bases, J lost 4 bases, and 25 bases lay in between. From germline, CDR1 is MNHEY and CDR2 SMNVEV (reference sequence). This CDR3 has 17 residues. The CDR3 nucleotides are TGTGCCAGCAGCCCTACCCGCTCCACAGGGAGGAGGTACGAGCAGTACTTC. It codes for CASSPTRSTGRRYEQYF.

This CDR3 is CASSVGSSYNEQFF. DNA for the CDR3: TGTGCCAGCTCTGTAGGGAGCTCCTACAATGAGCAGTTCTTC. V usage is TRBV7-2 and J usage is TRBJ2-1; D is perhaps TRBD2 (5 bases). The CDR3 length is 14 residues. The germline V and J ends were trimmed by 8 bases and 0 bases, with 11 bases remaining between them. Germline V CDR1 and CDR2: SGHTA, FQGNSA.

Ten or more counts support this clonotype. The chain carries TRBV30 and TRBJ1-4; TRBD1 matches 7 bases. Looked up from germline, CDR1 is GTSNPN and CDR2 is SVGIG (reference sequence). With V trimmed by 1 base and J by 3 bases, 2 bases remained unmatched. The CDR3 loop spans 14 amino acids. The CDR3: CAWSGGQPNEKLFF. DNA for the CDR3: TGTGCCTGGAGTGGGGGACAGCCTAATGAAAAACTGTTTTTT. Full variable domain (rest looked up from reference TRBV30 and TRBJ1-4): SQTIHQWPATLVQPVGSPLSLECTVEGTSNPNLYWYRQAAGRGLQLLFYSVGIGQISSEVPQNLSASRPQDRQFILSSKKLLLSDSGFYLCAWSGGQPNEKLFFGSGTQLSVL.

This clonotype showed up many times. The CDR3 region has the DNA TGTGCCAGCAGCGCTGTACTAGCGGGAGTGGGAACCGGGGAGCTGTTTTTT. It is translated as CASSAVLAGVGTGELFF. The chain is built from TRBV9 and TRBJ2-2, with 11 bases that match TRBD2. The CDR3 contains 17 residues. Germline V gene sequence: CDR1 SGDLS, CDR2 YYNGEE. The junction had 9 bases not matched to a gene; V was cut back by 3 bases and J by 5 bases. Full variable domain (rest looked up from reference TRBV9 and TRBJ2-2): DSGVTQTPKHLITATGQRVTLRCSPRSGDLSVYWYQQSLDQGLQFLIQYYNGEERAKGNILERFSAQQFPDLHSELNLSSLELGDSALYFCASSAVLAGVGTGELFFGEGSRLTVL.

This clonotype has just a few counts. The gene calls are TRBV27 and TRBJ2-1; no definite D call. V was trimmed by 6 bases and J by 6 bases, leaving 18 bases between them. The germline gives CDR1 MNHEY, CDR2 SMNVEV (reference sequence). This CDR3 is built from 15 residues. This chain's CDR3 is CASSLDTTGFNEQFF. The CDR3 DNA reads TGTGCCAGCAGCCTTGACACCACCGGGTTCAATGAGCAGTTCTTC.

The J gene is TRBJ2-7, the V gene TRBV7-9, with D uncertain. There are 11 residues in the CDR3. Between the trimmed V and J ends, which lost 2 bases and 6 bases, there was a span of 5 bases. The germline V gene encodes CDR1 SEHNR and CDR2 FQNEAQ (reference sequence). The CDR3 region is CASSLIREQYF. The CDR3, as DNA: TGTGCCAGCAGCTTAATTCGCGAGCAGTACTTC.

This clonotype was seen many times. The chain couples TRBV7-6 to TRBJ2-1, with D tentatively TRBD2 (6 bases). Looked up from germline, CDR1 is SGHVS and CDR2 is FNYEAQ. V gave up 0 bases and J gave up 3 bases, with 12 bases separating them. The CDR3 length is 16 residues. The CDR3 DNA reads as TGTGCCAGCAGCTTAGCACCTGCGGGGAGCTACAATGAGCAGTTCTTC. Amino acids: CASSLAPAGSYNEQFF.

Ten or more counts support this clonotype. The chain uses TRBV7-3 and TRBJ2-3; perhaps D is TRBD1 or TRBD2 (5 bases each). The CDR3 sequence is 13 residues long. Per germline, CDR1 SGHTA and CDR2 FQGTGA. Trimming cost V 5 bases and J 3 bases, with 9 bases left between them. The CDR3 region has the DNA TGTGCCAGCAGCCGGGACGGGACAGATACGCAGTATTTT. Encoded protein: CASSRDGTDTQYF.

The chain is built from TRBV20-1 and TRBJ2-4; D is perhaps TRBD1 (5 bases). The germline gives CDR1 DFQATT, CDR2 SNEGSKA (reference sequence). CDR3 length: 14 residues. V dropped 4 bases and J dropped 0 bases, with 10 bases sitting between them. The CDR3 reads CSATGLIAKNIQYF. CDR3 sequence (DNA): TGCAGTGCTACAGGGCTTATAGCCAAAAACATTCAGTACTTC.